This T cell receptor beta chain emerged from a study of blood T cell repertoires in COVID-19. At the level of the study: Sources were T cells, B-cell-depleted T cells, or PBMCs; the material itself was cDNA or gDNA.

Libraries were prepared by immunoSEQ multiplex PCR; TCRdb keeps only in-frame clonotypes and omits some of them. The table has tens of thousands of clones, 86% seen once; the top ten hold about a quarter. The CDR3 length is 13 residues. V lost 7 bases to trimming and J lost 7 bases, with 16 bases between them. Germline V gene lookup returns CDR1 LNHDA and CDR2 SQIVND (reference sequence). The sample comprised peripheral blood. The TCR originated in a human donor with active COVID-19. The donor label of this sample is uncertain. The chain employs TRBV19 and TRBJ1-2; tentative D call: TRBD1 (6 bases). DNA for the CDR3: TGTGCCAGTACTTTCCAAGGGGGTACTGGCTACACCTTC. Residues: CASTFQGGTGYTF.